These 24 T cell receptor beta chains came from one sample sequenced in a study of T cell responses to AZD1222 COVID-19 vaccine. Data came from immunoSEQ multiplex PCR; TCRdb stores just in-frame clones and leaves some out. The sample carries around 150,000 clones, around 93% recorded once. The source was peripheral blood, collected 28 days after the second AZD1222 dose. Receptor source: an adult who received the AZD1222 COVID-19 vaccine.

CDR3 sequence: CASSQVLVGGQYF. The CDR3 DNA is TGCGCCAGCAGCCAAGTCTTGGTCGGGGGGCAGTACTTC. J is TRBJ2-7 and V is TRBV4-1; maybe TRBD2 (6 bases). Germline CDR1 MGHRA, CDR2 YSYEKL. Deletions cut 1 base from V and 9 bases from J, with 13 bases between. The CDR3 covers 13 residues.

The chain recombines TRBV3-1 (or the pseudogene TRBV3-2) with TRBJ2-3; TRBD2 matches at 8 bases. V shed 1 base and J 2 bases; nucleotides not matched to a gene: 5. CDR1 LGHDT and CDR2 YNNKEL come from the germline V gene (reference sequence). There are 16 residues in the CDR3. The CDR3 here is CASSQGTGGPTDTQYF. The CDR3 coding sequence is TGTGCCAGCAGCCAAGGGACGGGGGGGCCCACAGATACGCAGTATTTT.

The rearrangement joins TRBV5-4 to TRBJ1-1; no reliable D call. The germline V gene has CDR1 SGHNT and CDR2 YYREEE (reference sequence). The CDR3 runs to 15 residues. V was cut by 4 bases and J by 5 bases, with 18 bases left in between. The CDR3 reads CASSANSGPRTEAFF. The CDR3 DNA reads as TGTGCCAGCAGCGCAAACAGCGGACCAAGGACTGAAGCTTTCTTT.

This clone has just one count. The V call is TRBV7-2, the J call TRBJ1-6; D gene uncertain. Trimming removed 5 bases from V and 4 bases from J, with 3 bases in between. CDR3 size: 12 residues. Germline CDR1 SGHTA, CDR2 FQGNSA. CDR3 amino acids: CASSPYNSPLHF. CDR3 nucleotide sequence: TGTGCCAGCAGCCCTTATAATTCACCCCTCCACTTT.

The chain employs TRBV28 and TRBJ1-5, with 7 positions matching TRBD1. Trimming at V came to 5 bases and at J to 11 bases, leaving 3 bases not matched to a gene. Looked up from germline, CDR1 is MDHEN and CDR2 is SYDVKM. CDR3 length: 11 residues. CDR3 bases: TGTGCCAGCAGTACGACAGGGTCCCAGCATTTT. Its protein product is CASSTTGSQHF.

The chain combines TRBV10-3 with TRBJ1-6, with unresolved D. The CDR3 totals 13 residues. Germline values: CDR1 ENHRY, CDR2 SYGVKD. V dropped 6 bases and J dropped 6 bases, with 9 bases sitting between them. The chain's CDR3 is CAISELTNSPLHF. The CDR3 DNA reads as TGTGCCATCAGCGAACTGACTAATTCACCCCTCCACTTT.

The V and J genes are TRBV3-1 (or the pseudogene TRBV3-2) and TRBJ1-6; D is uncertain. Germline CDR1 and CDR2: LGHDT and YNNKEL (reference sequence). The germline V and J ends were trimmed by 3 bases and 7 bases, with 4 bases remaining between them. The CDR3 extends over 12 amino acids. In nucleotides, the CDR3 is TGTGCCAGCAGCCAGTTCAATTCACCCCTCCACTTT. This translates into CASSQFNSPLHF.

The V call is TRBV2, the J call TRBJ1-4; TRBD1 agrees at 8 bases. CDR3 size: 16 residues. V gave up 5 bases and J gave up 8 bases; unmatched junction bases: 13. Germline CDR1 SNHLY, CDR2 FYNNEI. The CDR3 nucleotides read TGTGCCAGCAGTCTGGGACAGGCGTTCATTCGGGAAAAACTGTTTTTT. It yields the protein CASSLGQAFIREKLFF.

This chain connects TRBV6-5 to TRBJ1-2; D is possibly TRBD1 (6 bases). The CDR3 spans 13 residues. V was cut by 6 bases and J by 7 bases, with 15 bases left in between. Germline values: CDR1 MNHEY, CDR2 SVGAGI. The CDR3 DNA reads TGTGCCAGCAGGACGGGGGGGGCGCGTGGCTACACCTTC. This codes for CASRTGGARGYTF.

The CDR3 bases are TGTGCCAGCAGTGGTACGGGGGCGGGCTATTGGACACCCCTCCACTTT. This gives the protein CASSGTGAGYWTPLHF. The rearrangement links TRBV28 to TRBJ1-6, with D maybe TRBD1 (6 bases). The CDR3 covers 16 residues. Per the germline V gene, CDR1 is MDHEN and CDR2 is SYDVKM. Trimming left V 5 bases short and J 11 bases short, with 22 bases between.

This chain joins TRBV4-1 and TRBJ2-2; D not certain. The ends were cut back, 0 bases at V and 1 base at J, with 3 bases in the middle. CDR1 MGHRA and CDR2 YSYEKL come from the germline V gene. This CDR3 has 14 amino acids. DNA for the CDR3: TGCGCCAGCAGCCAAGAACTGAACACCGGGGAGCTGTTTTTT. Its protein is CASSQELNTGELFF.

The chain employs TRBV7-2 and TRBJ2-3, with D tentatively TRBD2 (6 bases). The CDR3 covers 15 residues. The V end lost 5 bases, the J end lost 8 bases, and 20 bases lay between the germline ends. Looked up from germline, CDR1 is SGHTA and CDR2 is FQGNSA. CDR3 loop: CASSRTVWGDGTQYF. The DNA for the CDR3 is TGTGCCAGCAGCCGCACCGTATGGGGGGATGGTACGCAGTATTTT. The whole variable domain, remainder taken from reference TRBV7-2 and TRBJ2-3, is GAGVSQSPSNKVTEKGKDVELRCDPISGHTALYWYRQSLGQGLEFLIYFQGNSAPDKSGLPSDRFSAERTGGSVSTLTIQRTQQEDSAVYLCASSRTVWGDGTQYFGPGTRLTVL.

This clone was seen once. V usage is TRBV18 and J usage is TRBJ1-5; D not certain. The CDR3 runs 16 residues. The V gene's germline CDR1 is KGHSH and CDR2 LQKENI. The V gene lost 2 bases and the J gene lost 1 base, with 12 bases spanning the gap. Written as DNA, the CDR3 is TGTGCCAGCTCACCATTTCCCCTCCAGAGCAATCAGCCCCAGCATTTT. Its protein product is CASSPFPLQSNQPQHF.

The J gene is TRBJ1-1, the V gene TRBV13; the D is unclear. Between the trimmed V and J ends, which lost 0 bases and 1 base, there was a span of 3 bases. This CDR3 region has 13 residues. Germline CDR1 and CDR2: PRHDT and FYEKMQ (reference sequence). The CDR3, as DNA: TGTGCCAGCAGCTTAGGTCAGAACACTGAAGCTTTCTTT. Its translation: CASSLGQNTEAFF. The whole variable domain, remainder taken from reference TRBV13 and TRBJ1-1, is AAGVIQSPRHLIKEKRETATLKCYPIPRHDTVYWYQQGPGQDPQFLISFYEKMQSDKGSIPDRFSAQQFSDYHSELNMSSLELGDSALYFCASSLGQNTEAFFGQGTRLTVV.

CDR3 residues: CASSSYSRQGRHEGYTF. CDR3 coding DNA: TGTGCCAGCAGCTCTTACAGCCGACAGGGAAGGCATGAGGGCTACACCTTC. The chain combines TRBV7-2 with TRBJ1-2; 7 nucleotides line up with TRBD1. Trimming cost V 4 bases and J 8 bases; bases outside gene matches: 19. The CDR3 has 17 residues. Germline V gene data show CDR1 as SGHTA and CDR2 as FQGNSA. Filled out from reference TRBV7-2 and TRBJ1-2, the complete variable domain reads GAGVSQSPSNKVTEKGKDVELRCDPISGHTALYWYRQSLGQGLEFLIYFQGNSAPDKSGLPSDRFSAERTGGSVSTLTIQRTQQEDSAVYLCASSSYSRQGRHEGYTFGSGTRLTVV.

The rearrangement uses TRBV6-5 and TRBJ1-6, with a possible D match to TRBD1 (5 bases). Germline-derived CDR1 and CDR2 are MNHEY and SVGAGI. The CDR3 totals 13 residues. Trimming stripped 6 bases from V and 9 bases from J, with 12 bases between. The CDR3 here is CASSRRQTSPLHF. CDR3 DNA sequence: TGTGCCAGCAGCCGACGACAGACTTCACCCCTCCACTTT.

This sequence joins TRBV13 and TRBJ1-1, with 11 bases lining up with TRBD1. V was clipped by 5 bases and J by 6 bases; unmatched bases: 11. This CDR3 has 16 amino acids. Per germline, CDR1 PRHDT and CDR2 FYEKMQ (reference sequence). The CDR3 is CASSRVPGQGEAEAFF. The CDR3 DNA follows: TGTGCCAGCAGCCGCGTACCGGGACAGGGGGAGGCTGAAGCTTTCTTT.

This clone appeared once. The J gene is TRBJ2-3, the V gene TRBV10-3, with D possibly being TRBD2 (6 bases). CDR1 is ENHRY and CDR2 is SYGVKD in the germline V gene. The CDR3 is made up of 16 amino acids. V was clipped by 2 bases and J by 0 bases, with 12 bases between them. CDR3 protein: CAISEQTGTSTDTQYF. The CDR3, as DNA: TGTGCCATCAGTGAGCAGACCGGGACTAGCACAGATACGCAGTATTTT.

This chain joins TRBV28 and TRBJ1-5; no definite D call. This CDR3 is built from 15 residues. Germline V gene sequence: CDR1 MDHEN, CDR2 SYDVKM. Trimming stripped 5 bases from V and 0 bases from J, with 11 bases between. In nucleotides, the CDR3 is TGTGCCAGCAGTGCAAGAATTAATAGCAATCAGCCCCAGCATTTT. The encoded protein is CASSARINSNQPQHF.

The CDR3: CSVDRGIEAFF. The CDR3 DNA is TGCAGCGTAGACAGGGGCATTGAAGCTTTCTTT. The chain employs TRBV29-1 and TRBJ1-1; 8 bases map to TRBD1. The junction had 4 bases not matched to a gene; V was cut back by 6 bases and J by 7 bases. The germline CDR1 and CDR2 sequences are SQVTM and ANQGSEA. The CDR3 spans 11 residues.

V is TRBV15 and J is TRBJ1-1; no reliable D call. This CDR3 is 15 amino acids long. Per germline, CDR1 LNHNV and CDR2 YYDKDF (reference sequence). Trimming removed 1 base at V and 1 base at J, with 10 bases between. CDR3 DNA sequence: TGTGCCACCAGCAGAGGTGAGGTATGGAACACTGAAGCTTTCTTT. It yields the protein CATSRGEVWNTEAFF.

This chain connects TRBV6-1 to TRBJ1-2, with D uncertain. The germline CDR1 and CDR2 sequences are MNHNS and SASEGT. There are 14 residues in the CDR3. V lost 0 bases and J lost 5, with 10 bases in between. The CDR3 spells CASSEAVQIYGYTF. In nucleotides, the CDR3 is TGTGCCAGCAGTGAAGCGGTTCAGATTTATGGCTACACCTTC.

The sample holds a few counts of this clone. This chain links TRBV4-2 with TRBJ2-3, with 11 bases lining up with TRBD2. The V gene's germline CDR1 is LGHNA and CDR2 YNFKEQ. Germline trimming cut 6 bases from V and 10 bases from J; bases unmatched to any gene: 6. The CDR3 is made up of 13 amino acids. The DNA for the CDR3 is TGTGCCAGCAGAGGACAGACTAGCGGGGCGCAGTATTTT. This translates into CASRGQTSGAQYF.

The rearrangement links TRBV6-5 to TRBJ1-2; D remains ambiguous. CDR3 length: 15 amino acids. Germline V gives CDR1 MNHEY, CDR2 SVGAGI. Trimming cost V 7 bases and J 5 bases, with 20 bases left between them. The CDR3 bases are TGTGCCAGCACCGGATCCTTCCAGAAGGGTTATGGCTACACCTTC. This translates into CASTGSFQKGYGYTF.